Here is one T cell receptor beta chain with its context. The CDR3 runs 14 residues. The ends lost 8 bases at V and 0 bases at J; junction bases unmatched: 0. About 0.5 to 1 ug RNA was reverse transcribed with random hexamers. One entry per CDR3 protein, called by TCRdb with MiXCR from the immunoSEQ multiplex PCR reads. Among a few hundred thousand distinct CDR3 sequences, about 90% were seen once, and the ten largest hold about 0.13%. The sample is drawn from a study of CD8 T cells in Susac syndrome. The chain is built from TRBV12-3 or TRBV12-4 and TRBJ2-2, with 10 bases lining up with TRBD2. Sequencing was performed on CD8+ T cells from PBMCs. The clonotype originates from a human donor with multiple sclerosis. The CDR3 nucleotides read TGTGCCAGCCTAGCGGGAGCGAACACCGGGGAGCTGTTTTTT. Encoded protein: CASLAGANTGELFF.